The present T cell receptor beta chain was sequenced within a study of post-analysis software for immune sequencing data. Study at large: Progressive-relapsing, secondary progressive and relapsing-remitting multiple sclerosis were among the disease courses included.

Of note for this clonotype: Its target is not known. Sequence at one end of the junction differs from germline and may be a read error.

Germline CDR1 and CDR2: SGDLS and YYNGEE. This CDR3 comprises 15 residues. Study-level findings and limits: Those samples that were prepared in the same batch co-clustered strongly by F measure. People with multiple sclerosis had a significantly lower normalized Chao1 diversity than controls did. Patients used four to six TRBV segments, including TRBV5-6, TRBV5-1 and TRBV20-1, more often than controls.

Included in the TCR beta cDNA libraries were unique molecular identifiers. T cells numbering roughly 1 to 10 million gave rise to roughly 0.5 million cDNA molecules. TCRdb independently ran MiXCR on the PCR reads; one entry per CDR3 protein. The table lists about 540,000 distinct CDR3 sequences, 34% of them singletons. The sequence was collected from a girl between 2 and 17 years old with multiple sclerosis. The V call is TRBV9, the J call TRBJ2-1; 11 bases line up with TRBD2. Material for sequencing was blood. The CDR3 spells CVSATGTSGANEQFF. The CDR3 region has the DNA TGTGTCAGCGCCACCGGGACTAGCGGAGCAAATGAGCAGTTCTTC.